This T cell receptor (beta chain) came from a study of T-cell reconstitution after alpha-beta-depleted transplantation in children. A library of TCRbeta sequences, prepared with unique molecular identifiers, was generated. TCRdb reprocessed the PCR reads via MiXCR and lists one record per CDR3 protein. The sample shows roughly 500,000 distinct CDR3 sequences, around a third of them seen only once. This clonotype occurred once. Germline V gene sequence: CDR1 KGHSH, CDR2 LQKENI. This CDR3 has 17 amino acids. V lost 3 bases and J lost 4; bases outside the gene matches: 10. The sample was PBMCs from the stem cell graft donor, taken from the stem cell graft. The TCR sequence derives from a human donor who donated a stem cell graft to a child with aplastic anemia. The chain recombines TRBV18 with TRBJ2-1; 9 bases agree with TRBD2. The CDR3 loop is CASSPGSLAGPYNEQFF. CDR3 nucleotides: TGTGCCAGCTCACCCGGTAGTCTAGCGGGACCGTACAATGAGCAGTTCTTC. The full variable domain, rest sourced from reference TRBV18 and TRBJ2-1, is NAGVMQNPRHLVRRRGQEARLRCSPMKGHSHVYWYRQLPEEGLKFMVYLQKENIIDESGMPKERFSAEFPKEGPSILRIQQVVRGDSAAYFCASSPGSLAGPYNEQFFGPGTRLTVL.